This T cell receptor (beta chain) was captured in a study of blood T cells in healthy people across ages. Whole-study results and caveats: Measured against age, TCR beta diversity per million T cells decreased in a roughly linear manner.

Per-sample yields of isolated PBMCs were at least 6.5 million. V shed 5 bases and J 7 bases; nucleotides not matched to a gene: 7. The CDR3 has 13 amino acids. CDR1 and CDR2 (germline): ENHRY, SYGVKD. Remarks on this clonotype: Antigen: not known.

Primed by a sample-barcoded 5' primer and a J-beta primer mix, a second PCR proceeded for 7 to 11 cycles. Every cDNA molecule bore a tag from a template-switch adaptor containing 12 random nucleotides. No fewer than 3 million CDR3-containing paired-end reads came from each sample. From the 5' RACE reads, TCRdb called clonotypes with MiXCR, one entry per CDR3 protein. The data show fewer than 750,000 distinct CDR3 sequences, with under 65% seen just once and roughly 12% held by the top ten. Material for sequencing was blood. V usage is TRBV10-3 and J usage is TRBJ2-7, with 8 bases aligning to TRBD1. The source of this sequence is a woman older than 75 in good health. The CDR3 sequence is CAISRDRPLEQYF. The CDR3 coding sequence is TGTGCCATCAGTCGGGACAGGCCTTTGGAGCAGTACTTC.